Sequencing of this T cell receptor beta chain was carried out in a study of blood T cell repertoires in COVID-19. Background on the study: The United States, Italy and Spain supplied acute and convalescent COVID-19 samples. T cells, B-cell-depleted T cells, or PBMCs provided the cDNA or gDNA that served as material.

Trimming cost V 2 bases and J 8 bases; bases outside gene matches: 5. The germline gives CDR1 SGHTA, CDR2 FQGNSA. CDR3 size: 15 residues. Authors' analysis steps: Estimated nucleated cell counts came from reference gene primer amplification. Repertoires were generated with immunoSEQ multiplex PCR, while TCRdb's copy carries only in-frame clones and drops some. Clone size and V and J calls were adopted from that table, with D and trimming inferred from the DNA. The data show 310,000 or so clones, around 90% seen once. This clone was found once. The gene calls are TRBV7-2 and TRBJ1-6; 8 nucleotides align to TRBD1. The material sequenced was peripheral blood. The receptor was isolated from a woman aged 45 to 65 who had recovered from COVID-19. The CDR3 is CASSLMAGGYSPLHF. The CDR3 nucleotides are TGTGCCAGCAGCTTAATGGCAGGGGGCTATTCACCCCTCCACTTT.